The 28 T cell receptor beta chains reported below all come from one sample, sequenced in a study of OX40 agonist ivuxolimab in advanced cancers. Sequencing used immunoSEQ multiplex PCR; TCRdb keeps in-frame clones, though not all of them. The sample contains over 55,000 clones, just over 90% of which appear only once. Sequencing was performed on CD4+ or CD8+ T cells sorted from blood, taken in a trial of the OX40 agonist ivuxolimab. All receptors come from an adult with an advanced solid tumor such as melanoma, head and neck, liver or kidney cancer.

In this sample, this clone turned up once. This chain joins TRBV21-1 and TRBJ2-1. TRBV21-1 is a recognized pseudogene. The CDR3 has 14 residues. This CDR3 is CASSKRADHNEQFF. The CDR3 DNA follows: TGTGCCAGCAGCAAAAGGGCCGACCACAATGAGCAGTTCTTC.

V gene TRBV16 combines with J gene TRBJ1-5; D is ambiguous. V was pared by 0 bases and J by 10 bases, with 19 bases between. Looked up from germline, CDR1 is KGHSY and CDR2 is FQNENV. The CDR3 extends over 16 amino acids. CDR3 residues: CASSQSPTSDRVPQHF. The CDR3 DNA reads as TGTGCCAGCAGCCAATCTCCAACATCCGATAGGGTCCCCCAGCATTTT. The full variable domain, with the rest looked up from reference TRBV16 and TRBJ1-5, is GEEVAQTPKHLVRGEGQKAKLYCAPIKGHSYVFWYQQVLKNEFKFLISFQNENVFDETGMPKERFSAKCLPNSPCSLEIQATKLEDSAVYFCASSQSPTSDRVPQHFGDGTRLSIL.

The chain combines TRBV7-9 with TRBJ2-2; D may be TRBD2 (7 bases). V was clipped by 5 bases and J by 0 bases, with 16 bases between them. Germline V gene data show CDR1 as SEHNR and CDR2 as FQNEAQ (reference sequence). This CDR3 comprises 17 residues. The CDR3 DNA reads as TGTGCCAGCAGCACTAGCGACAGGCCCACGAACACCGGGGAGCTGTTTTTT. Its protein is CASSTSDRPTNTGELFF.

The chain has TRBV7-8 and TRBJ2-5; possibly TRBD2 for D (6 bases). Germline V gene data show CDR1 as SGHVS and CDR2 as FQNEAQ. This CDR3 comprises 13 residues. V gave up 1 base and J gave up 7 bases, with 10 bases separating them. CDR3 amino acids: CASSLEWGGTQYF. Here the CDR3 DNA reads TGTGCCAGCAGCTTAGAGTGGGGAGGGACCCAGTACTTC. The whole variable domain, filled in from reference TRBV7-8 and TRBJ2-5, reads GAGVSQSPRYKVAKRGQDVALRCDPISGHVSLFWYQQALGQGPEFLTYFQNEAQLDKSGLPSDRFFAERPEGSVSTLKIQRTQQEDSAVYLCASSLEWGGTQYFGPGTRLLVL.

The chain has TRBV5-4 and TRBJ2-3; 8 bases fit TRBD2. CDR1 is SGHNT, CDR2 YYREEE, per germline (reference sequence). Trimming removed 4 bases from V and 0 bases from J; junction bases left unmatched: 7. The CDR3 is made up of 16 amino acids. For the CDR3, the DNA is TGTGCCAGCAGCCCCGGGACTAGGTCTAGCACAGATACGCAGTATTTT. It translates to CASSPGTRSSTDTQYF.

The rearrangement uses TRBV7-2 and TRBJ2-7; 8 bases are a match to TRBD2. Germline CDR1 reads SGHTA; CDR2 reads FQGNSA. The trim removed 1 base at V and 4 bases at J, leaving 6 bases unmatched. The CDR3 is made up of 15 amino acids. The DNA of the CDR3 is TGTGCCAGCAGCTTAGAAGGGACTAGAGAATACGAGCAGTACTTC. Amino acid sequence: CASSLEGTREYEQYF.

The CDR3 sequence: CASSFYPPGQGYEQYF. For the CDR3, the DNA is TGTGCCAGCAGTTTTTACCCGCCGGGACAGGGATACGAGCAGTACTTC. The chain recombines TRBV27 with TRBJ2-7; 9 bases align to TRBD1. CDR3 length equals 16 residues. J gave up 4 bases and V 3 bases, and 10 bases lay outside the gene matches. CDR1 MNHEY and CDR2 SMNVEV come from the germline V gene (reference sequence).

CDR3 sequence: CASSLGAGGRTDTQYF. Written as DNA, the CDR3 is TGCGCCAGCAGCTTGGGAGCGGGCGGGAGGACAGATACGCAGTATTTT. The gene calls are TRBV5-1 and TRBJ2-3; TRBD2 agrees at 8 bases. The CDR3 spans 16 residues. The ends lost 0 bases at V and 3 bases at J; junction bases unmatched: 6. Germline V lookup: CDR1 SGHRS, CDR2 YFSETQ. The full variable domain, with the rest looked up from reference TRBV5-1 and TRBJ2-3, is KAGVTQTPRYLIKTRGQQVTLSCSPISGHRSVSWYQQTPGQGLQFLFEYFSETQRNKGNFPGRFSGRQFSNSRSEMNVSTLELGDSALYLCASSLGAGGRTDTQYFGPGTRLTVL.

The rearrangement links TRBV5-1 to TRBJ2-6, with D possibly being TRBD1 or TRBD2 (5 bases each). The CDR3 length is 16 residues. Trimming took 5 bases from V and 4 from J, leaving 16 bases between them. Germline CDR1 SGHRS, CDR2 YFSETQ. CDR3 region: CASRPGPGEGANVLTF. CDR3 DNA: TGCGCCAGCAGACCGGGACCCGGGGAGGGGGCCAACGTCCTGACTTTC.

The chain recombines TRBV7-2 with TRBJ2-7; 7 bases align to TRBD1. Germline V gives CDR1 SGHTA, CDR2 FQGNSA. V lost 5 bases and J lost 6; bases outside the gene matches: 10. The CDR3 is 14 residues long. The CDR3, as DNA: TGTGCCAGCAGCGAGACAGGGTTTCTGGCCGAGCAGTACTTC. It codes for CASSETGFLAEQYF.

The chain is built from TRBV7-2 and TRBJ1-2; D is ambiguous. V shed 0 bases and J shed 4 bases, with 9 bases lying between them. Germline CDR1 SGHTA, CDR2 FQGNSA. The CDR3 is 14 amino acids. The CDR3 sequence is CASSLAPGRYGYTF. The CDR3 DNA reads as TGTGCCAGCAGCTTAGCCCCGGGTCGCTATGGCTACACCTTC.

In its sample, this clone was seen once. The rearrangement joins TRBV11-2 to TRBJ1-3; D not certain. With 1 base removed from V and 0 bases from J, the gap between germline ends came to 10 bases. CDR3 length equals 16 residues. Germline assignment: CDR1 SGHAT and CDR2 FQNNGV. In DNA, the CDR3 is TGTGCCAGCAGCTTAGTCCTTAAGTCCTCTGGAAACACCATATATTTT. This translates into CASSLVLKSSGNTIYF.

This chain uses TRBV30 with TRBJ1-3; 7 bases are a match to TRBD1. J gave up 3 bases and V 5 bases, and 7 bases lay outside the gene matches. CDR1 is GTSNPN and CDR2 is SVGIG in the germline V gene (reference sequence). The CDR3 is made up of 14 amino acids. CDR3 nucleotides: TGTGCCTGGGCCATAAGGACAGGTGGAAACACCATATATTTT. Amino acids: CAWAIRTGGNTIYF. Variable domain in full (rest from reference TRBV30 and TRBJ1-3): SQTIHQWPATLVQPVGSPLSLECTVEGTSNPNLYWYRQAAGRGLQLLFYSVGIGQISSEVPQNLSASRPQDRQFILSSKKLLLSDSGFYLCAWAIRTGGNTIYFGEGSWLTVV.

The chain is built from TRBV7-6 and TRBJ2-1, with 10 bases aligning to TRBD1. The CDR3 length is 15 residues. V dropped 4 bases and J dropped 7; count of bases not matched to a gene: 7. Germline V gene data show CDR1 as SGHVS and CDR2 as FNYEAQ. DNA for the CDR3: TGTGCCAGCAGCTATAGGACAGGGGGAGATAATGAGCAGTTCTTC. This encodes CASSYRTGGDNEQFF.

The genes are TRBV5-1 and TRBJ2-3; D tentatively fits TRBD1 or TRBD2 (5 bases each). CDR1 and CDR2 from the germline V gene are SGHRS and YFSETQ. V lost 0 bases to trimming and J lost 4 bases, with 12 bases between them. This CDR3 spans 15 amino acids. The CDR3 loop is CASSLGDRRADTQYF. CDR3 DNA: TGCGCCAGCAGCTTGGGGGACCGTAGAGCAGATACGCAGTATTTT.

The chain combines TRBV11-3 with TRBJ2-1, with 9 bases identical to TRBD2. V dropped 5 bases and J dropped 6; count of bases not matched to a gene: 8. From germline, CDR1 is SGHNT and CDR2 YENEEA. The CDR3 is 15 amino acids. Here the CDR3 reads CASSVSSGSVNEQFF. The CDR3 bases are TGTGCCAGCAGCGTAAGTAGCGGGAGCGTCAATGAGCAGTTCTTC.

The genes are TRBV20-1 and TRBJ2-5; no firm D call. The CDR3 consists of 11 residues. Trimming stripped 5 bases from V and 5 bases from J, with 9 bases between. Germline values: CDR1 DFQATT, CDR2 SNEGSKA (reference sequence). CDR3 in DNA: TGCAGTGCTTGGGAAGGGGAGACCCAGTACTTC. Its translation: CSAWEGETQYF.

The chain has TRBV5-1 and TRBJ2-1, with 9 bases aligning to TRBD2. CDR1 is SGHRS and CDR2 is YFSETQ in the germline V gene. V shed 7 bases, J shed 7 bases, and the junction held 12 bases outside the gene matches. This CDR3 has 15 residues. The CDR3, as DNA: TGCGCCAGCCAAGTAGTAGCGGGAGCGGAAAATGAGCAGTTCTTC. Translation gives CASQVVAGAENEQFF.

CDR3 sequence: CAYTRGSGANVLTF. In DNA form, the CDR3 reads TGTGCCTATACACGGGGCTCTGGGGCCAACGTCCTGACTTTC. The chain employs TRBV7-9 and TRBJ2-6, with D possibly being TRBD2 (5 bases). The CDR3 is made up of 14 amino acids. Trimming cost V 11 bases and J 0 bases, with 11 bases left between them. Germline assignment: CDR1 SEHNR and CDR2 FQNEAQ (reference sequence).

This sequence joins TRBV6-1 and TRBJ1-2, with 8 bases lining up with TRBD1. The CDR3 is 14 amino acids. The germline V gene encodes CDR1 MNHNS and CDR2 SASEGT. V dropped 6 bases and J dropped 0; count of bases not matched to a gene: 3. The DNA for the CDR3 is TGTGCCAGCAGCGGGACAGGATCTAACTATGGCTACACCTTC. Translated: CASSGTGSNYGYTF.

The V gene is TRBV6-6, the J gene TRBJ2-6; D gene unclear. The V gene's germline CDR1 is MNHNY and CDR2 SVGAGI (reference sequence). The CDR3 has 13 amino acids. The V gene lost 5 bases and the J gene lost 4 bases, with 6 bases spanning the gap. The CDR3 sequence is CASSRSGANVLTF. CDR3 nucleotide sequence: TGTGCCAGCAGTAGGTCCGGGGCCAACGTCCTGACTTTC.

The table lists this clone with a count of one. The V and J genes are TRBV7-9 and TRBJ2-6, with a possible D match to TRBD2 (5 bases). The germline V and J ends were trimmed by 0 bases and 0 bases, with 6 bases remaining between them. Germline V gene sequence: CDR1 SEHNR, CDR2 FQNEAQ (reference sequence). The CDR3 has 16 residues. CDR3 nucleotides: TGTGCCAGCAGCTTAGCCGGGATCTCTGGGGCCAACGTCCTGACTTTC. This sequence encodes CASSLAGISGANVLTF.

This chain joins TRBV10-3 and TRBJ1-4, with D possibly TRBD1 on 6 matching bases. This CDR3 spans 17 amino acids. CDR1 is ENHRY and CDR2 is SYGVKD in the germline V gene. V was pared by 3 bases and J by 6 bases, with 20 bases between. The CDR3 sequence: CAISDMPRSGGHEKLFF. The CDR3 nucleotides are TGTGCCATCAGTGATATGCCCCGGTCGGGGGGGCATGAAAAACTGTTTTTT.

The chain joins TRBV5-1 to TRBJ1-6, with 7 positions matching TRBD1. This CDR3 is built from 14 residues. CDR1 and CDR2 (germline): SGHRS, YFSETQ. V shed 4 bases, J shed 7 bases, and the junction held 5 bases outside the gene matches. The CDR3 DNA is TGCGCCAGCAGCCCGGGACAGAGGAATTCACCCCTCCACTTT. This gives the protein CASSPGQRNSPLHF.

The chain uses TRBV30 and TRBJ2-7; no reliable D call. Germline assignment: CDR1 GTSNPN and CDR2 SVGIG (reference sequence). CDR3 length: 12 amino acids. Between the trimmed V and J ends, which lost 3 bases and 1 base, there was a span of 7 bases. The CDR3 is CAWSDKSYEQYF. The CDR3 nucleotides read TGTGCCTGGAGCGACAAATCCTACGAGCAGTACTTC.

J is TRBJ2-7 and V is TRBV10-1; 11 bases align to TRBD2. V gave up 2 bases and J gave up 6 bases; unmatched junction bases: 6. The V gene's germline CDR1 is WNHNN and CDR2 SYGVQD (reference sequence). The CDR3 is made up of 15 amino acids. The CDR3 protein is CASSEQLAGAFEQYF. In DNA, the CDR3 is TGCGCCAGCAGTGAGCAACTAGCGGGAGCCTTCGAGCAGTACTTC.

V usage is TRBV28 and J usage is TRBJ2-6; D unclear. Germline V gene data show CDR1 as MDHEN and CDR2 as SYDVKM. V lost 4 bases, J lost 0 bases, and 16 bases lay in between. CDR3 size: 18 residues. CDR3 coding DNA: TGTGCCAGCAGTTCCCCTCCAGGCCAGGACTCTGGGGCCAACGTCCTGACTTTC. Translating it yields CASSSPPGQDSGANVLTF.

J is TRBJ2-3 and V is TRBV5-1, with 9 bases lining up with TRBD1. CDR3 size: 15 residues. In germline, CDR1 is SGHRS, CDR2 YFSETQ. The trim removed 2 bases at V and 5 bases at J, leaving 6 bases unmatched. CDR3 residues: CASSLQGAKGDTQYF. The CDR3 DNA reads as TGCGCCAGCAGCTTACAGGGGGCGAAAGGAGATACGCAGTATTTT.